The present T cell receptor beta chain was sequenced within a study of CD4+ T cells in melanoma. Study-level points and caveats: Neoantigen-specific CD4+ T cells in melanoma reportedly had diverse differentiation states. A reported correlation linked neoantigen-specific CD4+ T cells to CD8+, macrophage and B cell function.

This clone was counted only a few times. Its antigen is still unknown. The protocol was immunoSEQ multiplex PCR, while the TCRdb copy is restricted to in-frame clones and leaves out a portion. This sample yields approximately 11,000 clones, of which 67% are seen a single time; around an eighth belongs to the top ten. Sequenced material: cells from a culture (not recorded whether cultured in vitro). This clonotype was sampled from a human donor with melanoma.

Here the CDR3 DNA reads TGTGCCAGCAGGAGGGAGGGGGCTAGTGGCTCACCCCTCCACTTT. Translated, it gives CASRREGASGSPLHF. This sequence joins TRBV6-5 and TRBJ1-6; 7 bases line up with TRBD1. Looked up from germline, CDR1 is MNHEY and CDR2 is SVGAGI. The length of the CDR3 is 15 residues. V was clipped by 6 bases and J by 10 bases; unmatched bases: 12.